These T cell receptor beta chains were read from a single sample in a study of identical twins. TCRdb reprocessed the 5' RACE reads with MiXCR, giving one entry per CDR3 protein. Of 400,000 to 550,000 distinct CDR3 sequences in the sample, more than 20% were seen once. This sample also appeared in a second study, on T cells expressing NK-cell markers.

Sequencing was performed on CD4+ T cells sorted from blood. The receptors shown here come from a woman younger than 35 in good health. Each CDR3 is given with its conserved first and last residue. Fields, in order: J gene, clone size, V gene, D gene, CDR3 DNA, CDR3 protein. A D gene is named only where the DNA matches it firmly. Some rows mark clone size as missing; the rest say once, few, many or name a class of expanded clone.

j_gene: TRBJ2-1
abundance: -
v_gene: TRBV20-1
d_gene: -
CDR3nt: TGCAGTGCCCTGACAAGAGAGTACAATGAGCAGTTCTTC
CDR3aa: CSALTREYNEQFF

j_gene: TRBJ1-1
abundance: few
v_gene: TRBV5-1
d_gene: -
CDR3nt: TGCGCCAGCAGCTTAGGACGTTCATGGACTGAAGCTTTCTTT
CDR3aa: CASSLGRSWTEAFF

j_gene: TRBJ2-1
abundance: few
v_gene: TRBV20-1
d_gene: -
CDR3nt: TGCAGTGCCCTCAGTCGGGTTTTATCCTACAATGAGCAGTTCTTC
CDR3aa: CSALSRVLSYNEQFF

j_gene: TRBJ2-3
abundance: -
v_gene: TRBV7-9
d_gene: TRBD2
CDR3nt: TGTGCCAGCAGCCCGGGGACTAGCGGGAGTTCGGGTACGCAGTATTTT
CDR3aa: CASSPGTSGSSGTQYF

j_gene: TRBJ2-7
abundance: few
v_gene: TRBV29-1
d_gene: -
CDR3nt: TGCAGCGTTTCCGGGAGCCCATCCGAGCAGTACTTC
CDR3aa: CSVSGSPSEQYF

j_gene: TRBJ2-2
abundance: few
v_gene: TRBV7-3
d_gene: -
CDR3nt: TGTGCCAGCAGCTTACGGGCCTCCGGGGAGCTGTTTTTT
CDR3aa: CASSLRASGELFF

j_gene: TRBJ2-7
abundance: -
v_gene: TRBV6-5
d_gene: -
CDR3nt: TGTGCCAGCAACCCCCCGGGTTACGAGCAGTACTTC
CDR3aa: CASNPPGYEQYF

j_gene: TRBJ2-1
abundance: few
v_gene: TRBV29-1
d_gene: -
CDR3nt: TGCAGCGTTGAGGTCGGATACAATGAGCAGTTCTTC
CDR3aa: CSVEVGYNEQFF

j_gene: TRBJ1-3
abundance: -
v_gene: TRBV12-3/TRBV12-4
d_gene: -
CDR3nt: TGTGCCAGTAGGCACTCTGTAAACACCATATATTTT
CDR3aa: CASRHSVNTIYF

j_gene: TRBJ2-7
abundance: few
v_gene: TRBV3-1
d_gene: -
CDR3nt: TGTGCCAGCGCCTTTCAACCGGGGAATGCCTACGAGCAGTACTTC
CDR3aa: CASAFQPGNAYEQYF

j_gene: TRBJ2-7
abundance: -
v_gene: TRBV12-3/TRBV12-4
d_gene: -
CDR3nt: TGTGCCAGCAGTTTAGGGGTGGGCCCGAGAGAGCAGTACTTC
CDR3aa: CASSLGVGPREQYF

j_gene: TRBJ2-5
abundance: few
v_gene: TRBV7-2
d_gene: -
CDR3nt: TGTGCCAGCAGCGCGTCAGGGAATAGAGAGACCCAGTACTTC
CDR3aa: CASSASGNRETQYF

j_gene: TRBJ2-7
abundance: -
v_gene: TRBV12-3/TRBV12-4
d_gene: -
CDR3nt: TGTGCCAGCAGTTTAAGGGAGGAAGCCGGCGAGCAGTACTTC
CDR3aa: CASSLREEAGEQYF

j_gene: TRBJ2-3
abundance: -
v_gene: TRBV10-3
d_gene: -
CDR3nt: TGTGCCATCAAGGTAACAGGGATCACAGATACGCAGTATTTT
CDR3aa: CAIKVTGITDTQYF

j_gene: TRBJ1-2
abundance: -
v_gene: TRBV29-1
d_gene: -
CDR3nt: TGCAGCGTTCAATCCCGACTCTGGGCCTATGGCTACACCTTC
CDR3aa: CSVQSRLWAYGYTF

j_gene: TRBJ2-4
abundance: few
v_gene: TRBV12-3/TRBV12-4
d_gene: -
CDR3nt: TGTGCCAGCAGTTTTAGGGGAGGAGCCAAAAACATTCAGTACTTC
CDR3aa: CASSFRGGAKNIQYF

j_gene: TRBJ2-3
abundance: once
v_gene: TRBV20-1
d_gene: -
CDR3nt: TGCAGTGCTAGTTCCGGGGTAATAGCAGATACGCAGTATTTT
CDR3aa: CSASSGVIADTQYF

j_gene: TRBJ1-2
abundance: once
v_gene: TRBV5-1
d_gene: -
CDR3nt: TGCGCCAGCAGCGGGGGCTCCGGGGCCCTCTATGGCTACACCTTC
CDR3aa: CASSGGSGALYGYTF

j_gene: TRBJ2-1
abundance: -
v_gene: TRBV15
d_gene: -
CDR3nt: TGTGCCACCAGCTCCCAGAGGACAAGGAACAATGAGCAGTTCTTC
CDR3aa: CATSSQRTRNNEQFF

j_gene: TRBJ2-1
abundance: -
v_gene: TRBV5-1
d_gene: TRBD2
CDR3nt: TGCGCCAGCAGGCGGGAGAGCTCCTACAATGAGCAGTTCTTC
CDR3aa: CASRRESSYNEQFF

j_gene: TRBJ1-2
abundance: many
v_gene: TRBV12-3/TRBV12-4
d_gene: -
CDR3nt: TGTGCCAGCAGTTCGGGGACAAACTATGGCTACACCTTC
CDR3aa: CASSSGTNYGYTF

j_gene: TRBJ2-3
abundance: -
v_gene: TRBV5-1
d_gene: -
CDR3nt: TGCGCCAGCAGCTTGTCCCTCCGGGGCCGGTTCCGCACAGATACGCAGTATTTT
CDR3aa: CASSLSLRGRFRTDTQYF

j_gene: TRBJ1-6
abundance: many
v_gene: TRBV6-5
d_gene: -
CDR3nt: TGTGCCAGCAGTTACACCCAACAGGGAGTGGGATCACCCCTCCACTTT
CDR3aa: CASSYTQQGVGSPLHF

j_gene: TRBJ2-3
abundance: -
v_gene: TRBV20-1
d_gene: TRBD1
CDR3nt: TGCAGTGCTACCACCCCACAGGGGCCGCCTGATACGCAGTATTTT
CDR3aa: CSATTPQGPPDTQYF

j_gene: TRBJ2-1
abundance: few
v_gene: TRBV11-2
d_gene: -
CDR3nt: TGTGCCAGCAGCCACGCGGCGGTCGCGAGGAAGTTCTTC
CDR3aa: CASSHAAVARKFF

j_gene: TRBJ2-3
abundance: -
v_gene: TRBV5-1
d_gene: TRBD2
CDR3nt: TGCGCCAGCAGCTCCTCCTGGACTAGCGCAACAGATACGCAGTATTTT
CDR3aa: CASSSSWTSATDTQYF

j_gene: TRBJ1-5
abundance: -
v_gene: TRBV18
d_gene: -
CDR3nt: TGTGCCAGCTCACCGACGACAGACCCTAGCAATCAGCCCCAGCATTTT
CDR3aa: CASSPTTDPSNQPQHF

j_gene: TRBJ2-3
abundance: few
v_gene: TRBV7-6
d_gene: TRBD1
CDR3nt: TGTGCCAGCAGCTCCGGGACAGGGCACACAGATACGCAGTATTTT
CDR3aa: CASSSGTGHTDTQYF

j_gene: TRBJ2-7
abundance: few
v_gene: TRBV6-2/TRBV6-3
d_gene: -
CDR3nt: TGTGCCAGCAGCTTCCTCTCGGGAGTGAGTTACGAGCAGTACTTC
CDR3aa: CASSFLSGVSYEQYF

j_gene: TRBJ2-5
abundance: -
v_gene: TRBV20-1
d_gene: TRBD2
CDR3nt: TGCAGTGTGGGATCTAGCGGGAGGGCTAGAGAGACCCAGTACTTC
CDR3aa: CSVGSSGRARETQYF

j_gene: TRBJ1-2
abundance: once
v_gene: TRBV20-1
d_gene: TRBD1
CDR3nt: TGCAGTGTTGGGGCAGGGGGTAACTATGGCTACACCTTC
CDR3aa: CSVGAGGNYGYTF

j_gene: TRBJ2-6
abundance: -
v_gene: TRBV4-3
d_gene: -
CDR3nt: TGCGCCAGCAGCCAAGAGAGGCTAGGGGCCAACGTCCTGACTTTC
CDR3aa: CASSQERLGANVLTF

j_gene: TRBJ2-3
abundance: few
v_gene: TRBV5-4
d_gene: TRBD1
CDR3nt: TGTGCCAGCAGCCCCCAGGGACAGGGGACAGATACGCAGTATTTT
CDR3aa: CASSPQGQGTDTQYF

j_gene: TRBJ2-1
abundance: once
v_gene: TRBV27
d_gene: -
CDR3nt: TGTGCCAGCAGTTTATCGTGGGAAAGCTCCTACAATGAGCAGTTCTTC
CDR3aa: CASSLSWESSYNEQFF

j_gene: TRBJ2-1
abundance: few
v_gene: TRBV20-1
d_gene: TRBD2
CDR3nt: TGCAGTGCTCGGAGTAGCGGGTACAATGAGCAGTTCTTC
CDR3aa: CSARSSGYNEQFF

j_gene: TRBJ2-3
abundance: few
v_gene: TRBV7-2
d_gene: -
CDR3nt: TGTGCCAGCAGCTTAGTTCGCGACCGCAGATTCACAGATACGCAGTATTTT
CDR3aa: CASSLVRDRRFTDTQYF

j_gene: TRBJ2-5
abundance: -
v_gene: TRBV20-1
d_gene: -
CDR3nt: TGCAGTGCTAGAGTGACTGTGGGATCAGAGACCCAGTACTTC
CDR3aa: CSARVTVGSETQYF

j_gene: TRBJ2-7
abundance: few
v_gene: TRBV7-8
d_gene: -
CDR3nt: TGTGCCAGCAGCTACAGGAGCCCCTACGAGCAGTACTTC
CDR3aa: CASSYRSPYEQYF

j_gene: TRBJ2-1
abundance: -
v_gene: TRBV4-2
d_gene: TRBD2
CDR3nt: TGTGCCAGCAGCCAAAGGGGGGCTAGCGGGAGGCAGTTCTTC
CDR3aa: CASSQRGASGRQFF

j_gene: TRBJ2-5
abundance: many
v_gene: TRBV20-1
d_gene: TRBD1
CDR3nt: TGCAGTGCTATCGGGACAGGGAAAGAGACCCAGTACTTC
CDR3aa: CSAIGTGKETQYF

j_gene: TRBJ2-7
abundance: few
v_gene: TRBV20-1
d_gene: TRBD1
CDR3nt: TGCAGTGCTACCCACAGGGGGCAAGACGAGCAGTACTTC
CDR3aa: CSATHRGQDEQYF

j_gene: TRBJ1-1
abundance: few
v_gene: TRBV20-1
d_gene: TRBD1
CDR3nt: TGCAGCGGAAAACCAGGGGGCTTAAACACTGAAGCTTTCTTT
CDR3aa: CSGKPGGLNTEAFF

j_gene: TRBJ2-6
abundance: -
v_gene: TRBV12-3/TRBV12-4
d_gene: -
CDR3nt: TGTGCCAGCACCGCCGCGGGATACTCTGGGGCCAACGTCCTGACTTTC
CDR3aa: CASTAAGYSGANVLTF

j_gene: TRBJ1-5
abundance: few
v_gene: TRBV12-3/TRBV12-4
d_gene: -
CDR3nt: TGTGCCAGCAGTCCCGCGGGCAATCAGCCCCAGCATTTT
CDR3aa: CASSPAGNQPQHF